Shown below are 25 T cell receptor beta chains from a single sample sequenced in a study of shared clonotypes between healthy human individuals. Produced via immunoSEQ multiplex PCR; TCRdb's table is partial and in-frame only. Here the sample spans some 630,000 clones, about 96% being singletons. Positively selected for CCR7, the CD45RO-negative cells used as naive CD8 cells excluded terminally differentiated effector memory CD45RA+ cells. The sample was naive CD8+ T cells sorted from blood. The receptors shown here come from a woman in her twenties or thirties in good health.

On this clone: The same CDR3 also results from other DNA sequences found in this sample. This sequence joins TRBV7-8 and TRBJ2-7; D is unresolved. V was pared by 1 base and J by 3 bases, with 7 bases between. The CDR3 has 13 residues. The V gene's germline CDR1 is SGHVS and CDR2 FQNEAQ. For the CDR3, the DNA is TGTGCCAGCAGCTTAGGGTCAGGCTACGAGCAGTACTTC. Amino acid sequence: CASSLGSGYEQYF.

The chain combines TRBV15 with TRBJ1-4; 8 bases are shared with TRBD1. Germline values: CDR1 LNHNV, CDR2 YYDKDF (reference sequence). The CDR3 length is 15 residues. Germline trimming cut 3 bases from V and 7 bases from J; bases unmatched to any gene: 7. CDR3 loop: CATSRDRVLGEKLFF. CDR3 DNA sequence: TGTGCCACCAGCAGGGACAGGGTTCTGGGTGAAAAACTGTTTTTT.

Here the CDR3 DNA reads TGTGCCAGCAGTTTTTCTTTCCGGGACAGTACCTACAATGAGCAGTTCTTC. Its protein product is CASSFSFRDSTYNEQFF. V gene TRBV27 combines with J gene TRBJ2-1, with TRBD1 matching 7 bases. CDR1 is MNHEY, CDR2 SMNVEV, per germline (reference sequence). V lost 3 bases and J lost 2; bases outside the gene matches: 10. There are 17 residues in the CDR3.

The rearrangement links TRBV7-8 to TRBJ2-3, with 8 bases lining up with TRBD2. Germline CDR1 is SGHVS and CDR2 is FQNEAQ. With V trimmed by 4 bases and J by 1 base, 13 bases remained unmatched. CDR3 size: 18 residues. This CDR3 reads CASSSPRGAGVRTDTQYF. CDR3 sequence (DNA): TGTGCCAGCAGCTCCCCGCGGGGGGCGGGAGTGCGCACAGATACGCAGTATTTT.

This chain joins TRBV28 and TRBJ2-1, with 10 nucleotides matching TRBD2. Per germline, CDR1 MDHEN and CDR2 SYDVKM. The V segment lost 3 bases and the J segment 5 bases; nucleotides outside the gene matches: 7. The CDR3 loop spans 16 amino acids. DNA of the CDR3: TGTGCCAGCAGTTTCAGCCTAGCGGGAGCGGACAATGAGCAGTTCTTC. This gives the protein CASSFSLAGADNEQFF.

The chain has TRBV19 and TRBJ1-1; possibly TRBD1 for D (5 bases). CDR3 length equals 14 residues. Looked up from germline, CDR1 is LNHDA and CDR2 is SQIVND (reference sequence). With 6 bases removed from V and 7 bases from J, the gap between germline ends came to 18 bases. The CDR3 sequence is CASRNEWGINEAFF. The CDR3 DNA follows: TGTGCCAGTAGGAACGAGTGGGGGATCAATGAAGCTTTCTTT.

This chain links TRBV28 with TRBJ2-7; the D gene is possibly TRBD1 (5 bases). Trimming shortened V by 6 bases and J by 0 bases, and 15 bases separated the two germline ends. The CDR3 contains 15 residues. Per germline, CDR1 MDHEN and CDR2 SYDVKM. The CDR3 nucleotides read TGTGCCAGCAGGGTCCAGGGTTCAAACTCCTACGAGCAGTACTTC. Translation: CASRVQGSNSYEQYF.

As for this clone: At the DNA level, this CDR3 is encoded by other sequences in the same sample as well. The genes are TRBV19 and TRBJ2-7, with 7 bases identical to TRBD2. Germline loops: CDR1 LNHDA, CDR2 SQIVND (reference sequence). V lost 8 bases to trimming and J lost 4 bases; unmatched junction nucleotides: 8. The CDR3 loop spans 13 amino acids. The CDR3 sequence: CASRQAGSYEQYF. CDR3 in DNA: TGTGCCAGTCGGCAAGCGGGATCGTACGAGCAGTACTTC.

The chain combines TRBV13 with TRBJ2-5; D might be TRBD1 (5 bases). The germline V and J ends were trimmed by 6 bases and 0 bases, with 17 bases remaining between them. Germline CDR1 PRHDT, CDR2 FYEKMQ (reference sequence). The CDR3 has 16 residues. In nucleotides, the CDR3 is TGTGCCAGCAGTTCTCTAGGGGCCGGGTACCAAGAGACCCAGTACTTC. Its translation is CASSSLGAGYQETQYF. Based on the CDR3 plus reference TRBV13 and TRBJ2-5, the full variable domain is AAGVIQSPRHLIKEKRETATLKCYPIPRHDTVYWYQQGPGQDPQFLISFYEKMQSDKGSIPDRFSAQQFSDYHSELNMSSLELGDSALYFCASSSLGAGYQETQYFGPGTRLLVL.

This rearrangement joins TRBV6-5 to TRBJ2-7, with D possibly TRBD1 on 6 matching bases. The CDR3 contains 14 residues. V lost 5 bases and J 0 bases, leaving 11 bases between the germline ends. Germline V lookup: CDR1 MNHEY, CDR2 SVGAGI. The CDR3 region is CASSPSDSSYEQYF. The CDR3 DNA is TGTGCCAGCAGTCCATCGGACAGCTCCTACGAGCAGTACTTC.

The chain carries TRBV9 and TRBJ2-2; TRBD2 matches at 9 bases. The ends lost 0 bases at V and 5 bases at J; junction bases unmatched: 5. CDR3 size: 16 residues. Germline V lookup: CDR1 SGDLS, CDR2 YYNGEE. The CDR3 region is CASSVEAGGPTGELFF. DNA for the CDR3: TGTGCCAGCAGCGTAGAGGCGGGAGGGCCTACCGGGGAGCTGTTTTTT.

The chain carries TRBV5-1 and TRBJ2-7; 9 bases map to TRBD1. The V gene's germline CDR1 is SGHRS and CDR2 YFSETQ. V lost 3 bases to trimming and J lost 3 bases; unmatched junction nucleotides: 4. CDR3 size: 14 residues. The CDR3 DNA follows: TGCGCCAGCAGCTCCCGGGACAGGGACTACGAGCAGTACTTC. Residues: CASSSRDRDYEQYF.

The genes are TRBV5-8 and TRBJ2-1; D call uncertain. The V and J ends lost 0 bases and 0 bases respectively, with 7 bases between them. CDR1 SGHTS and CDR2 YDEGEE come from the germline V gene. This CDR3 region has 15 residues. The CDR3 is CASSLDRISYNEQFF. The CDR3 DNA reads TGTGCCAGCAGCTTGGATCGGATCTCCTACAATGAGCAGTTCTTC.

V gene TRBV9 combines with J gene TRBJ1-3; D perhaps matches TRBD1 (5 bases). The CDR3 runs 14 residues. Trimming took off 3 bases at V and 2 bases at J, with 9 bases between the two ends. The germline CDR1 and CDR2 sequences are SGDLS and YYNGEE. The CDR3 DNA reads TGTGCCAGCAGCGGGGGGTCGGCTGGAAACACCATATATTTT. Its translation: CASSGGSAGNTIYF. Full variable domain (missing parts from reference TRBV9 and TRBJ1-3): DSGVTQTPKHLITATGQRVTLRCSPRSGDLSVYWYQQSLDQGLQFLIQYYNGEERAKGNILERFSAQQFPDLHSELNLSSLELGDSALYFCASSGGSAGNTIYFGEGSWLTVV.

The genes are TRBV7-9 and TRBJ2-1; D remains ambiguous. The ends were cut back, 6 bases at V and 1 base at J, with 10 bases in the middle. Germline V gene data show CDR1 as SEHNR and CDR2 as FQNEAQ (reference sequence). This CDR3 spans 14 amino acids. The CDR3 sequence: CASRPTPSYNEQFF. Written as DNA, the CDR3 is TGTGCCAGCAGACCGACCCCGTCCTACAATGAGCAGTTCTTC. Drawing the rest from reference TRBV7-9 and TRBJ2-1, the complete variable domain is DTGVSQNPRHKITKRGQNVTFRCDPISEHNRLYWYRQTLGQGPEFLTYFQNEAQLEKSRLLSDRFSAERPKGSFSTLEIQRTEQGDSAMYLCASRPTPSYNEQFFGPGTRLTVL.

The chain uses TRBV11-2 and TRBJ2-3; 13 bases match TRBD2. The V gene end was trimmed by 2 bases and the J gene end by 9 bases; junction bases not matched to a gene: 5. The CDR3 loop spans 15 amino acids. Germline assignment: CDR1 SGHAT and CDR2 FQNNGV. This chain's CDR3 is CASSLILAGGNTQYF. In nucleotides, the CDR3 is TGTGCCAGCAGCTTAATACTAGCGGGAGGGAACACGCAGTATTTT. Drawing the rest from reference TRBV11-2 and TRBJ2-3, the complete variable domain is EAGVAQSPRYKIIEKRQSVAFWCNPISGHATLYWYQQILGQGPKLLIQFQNNGVVDDSQLPKDRFSAERLKGVDSTLKIQPAKLEDSAVYLCASSLILAGGNTQYFGPGTRLTVL.

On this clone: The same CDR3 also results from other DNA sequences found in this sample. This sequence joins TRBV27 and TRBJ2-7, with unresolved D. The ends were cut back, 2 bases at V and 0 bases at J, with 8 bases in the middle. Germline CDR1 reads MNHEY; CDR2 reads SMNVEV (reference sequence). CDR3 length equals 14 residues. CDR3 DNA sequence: TGTGCCAGCAGTTTAACGGTTAGCTCCTACGAGCAGTACTTC. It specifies CASSLTVSSYEQYF.

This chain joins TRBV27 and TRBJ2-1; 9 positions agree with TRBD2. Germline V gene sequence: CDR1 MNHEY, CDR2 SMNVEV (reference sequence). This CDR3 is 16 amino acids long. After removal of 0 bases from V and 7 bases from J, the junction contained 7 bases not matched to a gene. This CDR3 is CASSLSIRREGNEQFF. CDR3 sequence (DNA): TGTGCCAGCAGTTTATCGATACGGCGGGAGGGAAATGAGCAGTTCTTC.

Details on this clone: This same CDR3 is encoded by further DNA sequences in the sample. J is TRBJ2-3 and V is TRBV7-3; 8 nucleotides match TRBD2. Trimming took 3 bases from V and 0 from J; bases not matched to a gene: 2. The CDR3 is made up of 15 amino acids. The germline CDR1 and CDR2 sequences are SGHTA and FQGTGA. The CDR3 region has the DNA TGTGCCAGCAGCTTGGCTAGCGGGAGCACAGATACGCAGTATTTT. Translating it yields CASSLASGSTDTQYF. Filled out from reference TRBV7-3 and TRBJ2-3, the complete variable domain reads GAGVSQTPSNKVTEKGKYVELRCDPISGHTALYWYRQSLGQGPEFLIYFQGTGAADDSGLPNDRFFAVRPEGSVSTLKIQRTERGDSAVYLCASSLASGSTDTQYFGPGTRLTVL.

The CDR3 region has the DNA TGTGCCAGCAGTCCCCGGCAGCCGCCTTTGGTCGATACGCAGTATTTT. Protein sequence: CASSPRQPPLVDTQYF. The rearrangement links TRBV27 to TRBJ2-3, with unresolved D. This CDR3 is 16 amino acids long. Germline V lookup: CDR1 MNHEY, CDR2 SMNVEV (reference sequence). Trimming took off 5 bases at V and 6 bases at J, with 21 bases between the two ends.

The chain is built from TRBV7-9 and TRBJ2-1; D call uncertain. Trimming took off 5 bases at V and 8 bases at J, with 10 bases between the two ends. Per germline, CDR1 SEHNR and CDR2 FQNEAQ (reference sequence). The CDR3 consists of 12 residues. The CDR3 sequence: CASSPRAHEQFF. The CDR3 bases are TGTGCCAGCAGCCCCCGTGCACATGAGCAGTTCTTC.

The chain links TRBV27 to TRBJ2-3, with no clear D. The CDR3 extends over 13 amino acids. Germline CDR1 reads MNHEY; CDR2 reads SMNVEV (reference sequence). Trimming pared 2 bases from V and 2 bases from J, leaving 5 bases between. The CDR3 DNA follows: TGTGCCAGCAGTTTAGCTCTCACAGATACGCAGTATTTT. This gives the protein CASSLALTDTQYF.

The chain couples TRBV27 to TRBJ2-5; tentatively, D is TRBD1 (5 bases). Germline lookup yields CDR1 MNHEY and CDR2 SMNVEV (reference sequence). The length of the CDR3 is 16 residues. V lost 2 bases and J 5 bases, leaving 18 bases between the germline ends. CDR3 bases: TGTGCCAGCAGTTTACCAAAGGACATCCCCTGGGAGACCCAGTACTTC. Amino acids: CASSLPKDIPWETQYF.

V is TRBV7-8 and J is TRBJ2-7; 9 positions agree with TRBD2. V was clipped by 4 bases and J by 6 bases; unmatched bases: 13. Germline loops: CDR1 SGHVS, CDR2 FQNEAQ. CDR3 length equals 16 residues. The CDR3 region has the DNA TGTGCCAGCAGCTGGAGAATAGCGGGAGAAGGTTCCGAGCAGTACTTC. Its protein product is CASSWRIAGEGSEQYF.

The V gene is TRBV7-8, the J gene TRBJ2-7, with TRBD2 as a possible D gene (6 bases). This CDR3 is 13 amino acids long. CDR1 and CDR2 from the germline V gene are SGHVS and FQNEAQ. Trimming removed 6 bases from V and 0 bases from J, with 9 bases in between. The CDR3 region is CASSSSVSYEQYF. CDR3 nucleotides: TGTGCCAGCAGTTCTAGCGTCTCCTACGAGCAGTACTTC.